This T cell receptor (beta chain) stems from a study of beta chain features in type 1 diabetes. By way of CD45RO/CCR7/CD25/CD127/CD95/CD27, the CD4+ regulatory, stem cell-like memory, central memory and naive cells were sorted. Of the isolated RNA, all was reverse transcribed, and so the sequenced material was expressed TCRB transcripts. Here immunoSEQ multiplex PCR was the method, and the copy in TCRdb shows in-frame clones only, minus some. The table records some 900,000 clones, around a sixth of them present only once. General study findings and limits: Although PCR might favor shorter templates, it would do so equally in patients and controls.

Deletions cut 6 bases from V and 2 bases from J, with 13 bases between. Looked up from germline, CDR1 is KGHSH and CDR2 is LQKENI. The CDR3 has 14 residues. In this sample, this clone turned up a few times. Its specificity is unknown. The clonotype comes from a woman under 30 in good health. Sequenced material: naive CD4+ T cells from blood. The V call is TRBV18, the J call TRBJ1-1; no reliable D call. The CDR3 bases are TGTGCCAGCTCGGATGGCCCAGGAAACACTGAAGCTTTCTTT. Amino acid sequence: CASSDGPGNTEAFF. Full variable domain (rest looked up from reference TRBV18 and TRBJ1-1): NAGVMQNPRHLVRRRGQEARLRCSPMKGHSHVYWYRQLPEEGLKFMVYLQKENIIDESGMPKERFSAEFPKEGPSILRIQQVVRGDSAAYFCASSDGPGNTEAFFGQGTRLTVV.